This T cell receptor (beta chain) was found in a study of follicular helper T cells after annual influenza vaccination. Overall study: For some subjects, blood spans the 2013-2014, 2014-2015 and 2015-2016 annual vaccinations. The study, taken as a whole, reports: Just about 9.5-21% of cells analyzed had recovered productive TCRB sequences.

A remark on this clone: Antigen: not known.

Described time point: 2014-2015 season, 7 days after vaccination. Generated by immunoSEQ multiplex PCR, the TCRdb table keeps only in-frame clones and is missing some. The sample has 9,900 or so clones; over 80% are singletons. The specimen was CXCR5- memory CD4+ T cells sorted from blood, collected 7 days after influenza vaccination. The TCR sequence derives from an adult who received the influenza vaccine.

The CDR3 nucleotides are TGTGCCAGCAGCCTGGGACAGGGGGGCTCCTATGGCTACACCTTC. Protein: CASSLGQGGSYGYTF. V is TRBV7-9 and J is TRBJ1-2, with 11 positions matching TRBD1. CDR1 and CDR2 from the germline V gene are SEHNR and FQNEAQ (reference sequence). The ends lost 5 bases at V and 4 bases at J; junction bases unmatched: 6. The CDR3 loop spans 15 amino acids.